This TCR beta chain was recorded in a study of T cells in Graves' hyperthyroidism and ophthalmopathy. Per the germline V gene, CDR1 is DFQATT and CDR2 is SNEGSKA (reference sequence). The CDR3 loop spans 12 amino acids. V was shortened by 6 bases and J by 4 bases, with 12 bases between the two germline ends. TCR beta CDR3 region amplification was performed from RNA transcripts. A first-round RT-PCR of the TCR CDR3 used the HTBI primer set. TCRdb used MiXCR to reprocess the multiplex PCR reads, holding one entry per CDR3 protein. The data hold hundreds of thousands of distinct CDR3 sequences, with nearly 20% observed a single time. With duration under 3 months, ophthalmopathy was active: Clinical Activity Score at least 3, NOSPECS at least 4. PBMCs stemmed from around 9.3 ml fresh peripheral blood.

Material for sequencing was blood. The genes are TRBV20-1 and TRBJ2-5; D ambiguous. The receptor was isolated from a man aged 35 to 55 with Graves' ophthalmopathy. The CDR3 region is CSAIYHGETQYF. CDR3 DNA: TGCAGTGCCATTTACCATGGAGAGACCCAGTACTTC.